This is a list of T cell receptor beta chains from one sample in a study of blood T cell repertoires in COVID-19. TCRdb's table, derived via immunoSEQ multiplex PCR, lists solely in-frame clones and lacks some. The sample has 190,000 or so clones, 85% to 90% seen once. Sequences were obtained from peripheral blood. The receptors stem from a man between 40 and 49 years old with active or convalescent COVID-19. Both conserved end residues are part of each CDR3. D genes are given only for firm matches. Only part of the rows carry a size: once, few, many, or a class if the clone is expanded.

V	size	D	J	DNA	CDR3
TRBV28	few	.	TRBJ2-1	TGTGCCAGCAGTCCGCGGACAGTTTACAATGAGCAGTTCTTC	CASSPRTVYNEQFF
TRBV6-6	once	.	TRBJ2-7	TGTGCCAGCAGCCCAGACAGGTCCCCTAGCTCCTACGAGCAGTACTTC	CASSPDRSPSSYEQYF
TRBV4-3	.	.	TRBJ1-2	TGCGCCAGCAGCTTTGAAACAGTCGGAAACTATGGCTACACCTTC	CASSFETVGNYGYTF
TRBV9	.	.	TRBJ1-3	TGTGCCAGCAGCCCAGGGTCAGGGGCTCCTTTCTCTGGAAACACCATATATTTT	CASSPGSGAPFSGNTIYF
TRBV6-2/TRBV6-3	once	TRBD1	TRBJ1-1	TGTGCCAGCAGTGACAGGGTCCGAACTGAAGCTTTCTTT	CASSDRVRTEAFF
TRBV4-1	.	.	TRBJ1-1	TGCGCCAGCAGCCAAGAGGGGGGAACAGTCGGTGAAGCTTTCTTT	CASSQEGGTVGEAFF
TRBV5-1	.	.	TRBJ1-2	TGCGCCAGCAGCTTGGGTCCGGGAAGTAATGGCTACACCTTC	CASSLGPGSNGYTF
TRBV10-3	.	TRBD2	TRBJ2-7	TGTGCCACGGGGGGGGGACTCCAGGACGAGCAGTACTTC	CATGGGLQDEQYF
TRBV28	.	.	TRBJ1-2	TGTGCCAGCCTCACAGGCTTCGTAAACTATGGCTACACCTTC	CASLTGFVNYGYTF
TRBV11-2	.	.	TRBJ2-4	TGTGCCAGCAGCTCGATCGGCATTCAGTACTTC	CASSSIGIQYF
TRBV14	.	.	TRBJ1-4	TGTGCCAGCAGCCAAGAGACAGGTCCTTCGGGAAAACTGTTTTTT	CASSQETGPSGKLFF
TRBV30	.	TRBD1	TRBJ2-7	TGTGCCTGGGATGGGACAGGGGCCTACGAGCAGTACTTC	CAWDGTGAYEQYF
TRBV6-5	.	TRBD2	TRBJ2-1	TGTGCCAGCAGGCCCGGGACTAGCCCAGATGAGCAGTTCTTC	CASRPGTSPDEQFF
TRBV2	.	.	TRBJ2-3	TGTGCCAGCAGTTGGGATAGCGGTGGAGGCACAGATACGCAGTATTTT	CASSWDSGGGTDTQYF
TRBV19	.	TRBD1	TRBJ1-5	TGTGCCAGTAGTATTCCCACCACAGGGGGCAATCAGCCCCAGCATTTT	CASSIPTTGGNQPQHF
TRBV7-9	.	TRBD2	TRBJ2-3	TGTGCCAGAGGACTAGCCGGGACAGATACGCAGTATTTT	CARGLAGTDTQYF